This T cell receptor beta chain was documented in a study of T cells in Graves' hyperthyroidism and ophthalmopathy (dated by TCRdb to between 2018 and 2021). For the wider study: Peripheral blood was sampled at the time of initial diagnosis, prior to any treatment. To identify TCR V-J signatures that set the groups apart, the researchers used a discovery cohort of about a hundred patients, made up of under 50 with Graves' ophthalmopathy and some 55 with stable Graves' hyperthyroidism. Prospective prediction of ophthalmopathy was tested in an independent validation cohort of 18 hyperthyroidism patients and 15 to 17 patients who later progressed to ophthalmopathy. The roughly 94 discovery patients were randomly split 7:3 into training and test sets. Thyroid tissue and blood T-cell repertoires from roughly 6 Graves' hyperthyroidism patients were also compared in the study. After sampling, hyperthyroidism patients received methimazole starting at 30 mg daily, and ophthalmopathy patients received high-dose intravenous methylprednisolone. According to the paper, TCR Vbeta CDR3 sequencing was carried out on over 130 peripheral blood samples, which came from some 41 ophthalmopathy, around 74 hyperthyroidism and roughly 17 progressor patients.

Amplification of TCR beta CDR3 regions was carried out from RNA transcripts. The TCR CDR3 was subjected to a first round of RT-PCR using the HTBI primer set and the Qiagen OneStep RT-PCR kit. A second multiplex PCR round built the libraries, followed by size selection and purification. The libraries were sequenced on an Illumina HiSeq2000 using paired-end 100 bp reads. The original methods were these. SOAPnuke was used to process the raw data, throwing out any read that contained adapters or uncalled bases, had a mean Phred below 15, or lacked an exact constant-primer or identifier match. COPE v1.2.5 was used to merge the high-quality paired reads, and each unique nucleotide sequence was defined as a clonotype. MiTCR v1.1 was used to align clonotypes to the IMGT TRBV, TRBD and TRBJ reference segments. The analysis was restricted to V-J combinations with a frequency above 0.0001, which together covered 98% to 99.2% of the repertoires. The TCS score was defined as F50 (clonal expansion) divided by E x V (chaos), with BLOSUM62-based TCRdist calculated between CDR3 peptides within each V-J. Welch's t-statistics and random forest reduced roughly 530 V-J features to about 13, which were used in a naive Bayes classifier (R e1071). TCRdb reran the public reads through fastp at Q25 and MiXCR, keeping productive beta chains. Every CDR3 protein is listed once, alongside the most common genes and DNA of its rows. The V and J calls and clone size are TCRdb's, not the authors'. The sample includes approximately 600,000 distinct CDR3 sequences, with less than 25% observed a single time. The ten largest clones capture 34% of the sample.

Ophthalmopathy patients had moderately to severely active disease, Clinical Activity Score of at least 3, NOSPECS grade of at least 4, and duration under 3 months. Exclusion was applied to patients with uncontrolled infections, other autoimmune diseases, pregnancy or lactation. Clinical symptoms, serum thyroxine and TRAb, thyroid ultrasound, and orbital computed tomography formed the basis for the diagnoses. PBMCs were isolated from about 9.2 ml of fresh peripheral blood by Ficoll-Paque density gradient centrifugation. Total RNA was extracted using Trizol reagent, and RNA quality was assessed on an Agilent 2100 Bioanalyzer. The paper as a whole reports these results and caveats: In validation, progression to ophthalmopathy was predicted by the model with roughly 69% sensitivity and nearly 75% specificity, a median of roughly six months before onset. A model built on a 13 V-J signature distinguished ophthalmopathy from stable hyperthyroidism, reaching around 88% sensitivity and around 82% specificity in cross-validation and 80%/75% in testing. Most expanded thyroid clonotypes (frequency above 0.001) were also found in blood, which suggests that blood repertoires may mirror thyroid immune responses. No statistical method was used to set the sample size in advance, and investigators knew the group allocation.

As regards this clonotype: What antigen it recognizes has not been identified. Base qualities were left out, and no much larger clone turns up one base away.

The sequenced material came from blood. This clonotype originated in a man aged 30-40 years with Graves' ophthalmopathy.

The DNA sequence is TGCGCCAGCAGCCAAGATACGGTCCATAGGAGCTCCTACGAGCAGTACTTC. This codes for CASSQDTVHRSSYEQYF. This sequence uses TRBV4-1 and TRBJ2-7, with the D gene not confidently named. From its cysteine to its phenylalanine, the CDR3 spans 17 amino acids. CDR3 DNA only is kept here, 51 bases in frame from base 1. The germline V gene provides CDR1 MGHRA and CDR2 YSYEKL. V gives up 0 bases and J gives up 0 bases, and the segment between their germline ends measures 15 bases.